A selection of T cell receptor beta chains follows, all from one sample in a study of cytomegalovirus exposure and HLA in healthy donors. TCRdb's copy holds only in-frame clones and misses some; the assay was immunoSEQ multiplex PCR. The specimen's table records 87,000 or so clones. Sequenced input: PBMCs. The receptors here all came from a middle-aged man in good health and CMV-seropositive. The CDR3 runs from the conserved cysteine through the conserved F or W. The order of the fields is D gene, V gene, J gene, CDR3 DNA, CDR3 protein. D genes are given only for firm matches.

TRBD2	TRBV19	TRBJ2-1	TGTGCCAGTAGTATTGGACTAGCGGGAGTTTCTGAGCAGTTCTTC	CASSIGLAGVSEQFF
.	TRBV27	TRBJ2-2	TGTGCCAGCAGTTCCGACTCCTCCCCGACGTCCACCGGGGAGCTGTTTTTT	CASSSDSSPTSTGELFF
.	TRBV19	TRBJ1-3	TGTGCCAGTTCAGGGTGGGGAAACACCATATATTTT	CASSGWGNTIYF
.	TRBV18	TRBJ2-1	TGTGCCAGCTCATCTGAAGCCACAGCCGGCAATGAGCAGTTCTTC	CASSSEATAGNEQFF
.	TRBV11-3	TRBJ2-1	TGTGCCAGCAGCTTAGGCGAGGGTGAGCAGTTCTTC	CASSLGEGEQFF
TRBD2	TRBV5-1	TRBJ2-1	TGCGCCAGCAGCTTGGTCGCTAGCGGGAGGGCCTCCTACAATGAGCAGTTCTTC	CASSLVASGRASYNEQFF
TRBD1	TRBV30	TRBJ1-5	TGTGCCTGGAGTGTATCTGGGACAGTCAATCAGCCCCAGCATTTT	CAWSVSGTVNQPQHF
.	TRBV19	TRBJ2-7	TGTGCCAGTAGTATGCGCCAGGGGCTCGAGCAGTACTTC	CASSMRQGLEQYF
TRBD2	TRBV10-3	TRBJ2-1	TGTGCCATCAGTCCCGGGACTAGCGGGAGTAGCTCCTACAATGAGCAGTTCTTC	CAISPGTSGSSSYNEQFF
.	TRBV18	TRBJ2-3	TGTGCCAGCTCACCGGCGCTGCAGGGATCAGATACGCAGTATTTT	CASSPALQGSDTQYF
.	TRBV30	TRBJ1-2	TGTGCCTGGAGGGACAAAGCTAACTATGGCTACACCTTC	CAWRDKANYGYTF
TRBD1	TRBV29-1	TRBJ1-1	TGCAGCGTTGAAGATGGGAGGACAGGGGCGCCGAGAGTCACTGAAGCTTTCTTT	CSVEDGRTGAPRVTEAFF
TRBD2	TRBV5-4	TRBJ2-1	TGTGCCAGCCTAGCGGGAGGCTCCTACAATGAGCAGTTCTTC	CASLAGGSYNEQFF
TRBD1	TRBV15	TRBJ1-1	TGTGCCACCAGCAACCCAGGGGACAGGGAAGCTTTCTTT	CATSNPGDREAFF
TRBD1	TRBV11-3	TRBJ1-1	TGTGCCAGCGGGGACAGGGGTCTTGCCACTGAAGCTTTCTTT	CASGDRGLATEAFF
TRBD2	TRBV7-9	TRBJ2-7	TGTGCCAGCAGCTCAAGGACTAGCGGGATTTTGTACTTC	CASSSRTSGILYF
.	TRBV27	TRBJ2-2	TGTGCCAGCAGTTTATACCCTAGCGTGAACACCGGGGAGCTGTTTTTT	CASSLYPSVNTGELFF
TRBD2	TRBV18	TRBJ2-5	TGTGCCAGCTCACCTCTGGCTAGCGGGAGAGGGGAGACCCAGTACTTC	CASSPLASGRGETQYF
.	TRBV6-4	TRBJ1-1	TGTGCCAGCAGTGACTCTAGGATTTCTGAGGAAGGGGTTGGCCTTGAAGCTTTCTTT	CASSDSRISEEGVGLEAFF
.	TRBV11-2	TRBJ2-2	TGTGCCAGCAGCTTAGCCAGGGGGGCTAGCGGGCAAGCCGGGGAGCTGTTTTTT	CASSLARGASGQAGELFF
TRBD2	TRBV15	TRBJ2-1	TGTGCCACCAGCAACACTAAACTAGCGGGGCTATACAATGAGCAGTTCTTC	CATSNTKLAGLYNEQFF
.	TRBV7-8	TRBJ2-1	TGTGCCAGCAGCTTAGCCAGGGACTTCGAAGACAATGAGCAGTTCTTC	CASSLARDFEDNEQFF
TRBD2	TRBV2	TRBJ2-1	TGTGCCAGCAGTGGACGTAGCGGGAGGGCCCATGAGCAGTTCTTC	CASSGRSGRAHEQFF
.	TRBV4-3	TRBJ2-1	TGCGCCAGCAGCCAAGATAACCGGGAGAGTTACAATGAGCAGTTCTTC	CASSQDNRESYNEQFF
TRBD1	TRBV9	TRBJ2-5	TGTGCCGGATACAGGGGAGAGACCCAGTACTTC	CAGYRGETQYF
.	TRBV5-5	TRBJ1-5	TGTGCCAGCAGCTTGGCATCGGGGGGAGGTCAGCCCCAGCATTTT	CASSLASGGGQPQHF
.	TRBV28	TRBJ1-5	TGTGCCAGCAGTGGGGAGACGAGCAATCAGCCCCAGCATTTT	CASSGETSNQPQHF
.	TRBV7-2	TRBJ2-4	TGTGCCAGCAGCCTTTTGACGACAGGTCTAACCATTCAGTACTTC	CASSLLTTGLTIQYF
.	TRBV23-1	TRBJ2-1	TGCGCCAGCAGTCACGGTAGCTCCTACAATGAGCAGTTCTTC	CASSHGSSYNEQFF
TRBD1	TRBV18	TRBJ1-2	TGTGCCAGCTCAGATTACCGGGACAGCGTTCGGTATGGCTACACCTTC	CASSDYRDSVRYGYTF
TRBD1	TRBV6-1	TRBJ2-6	TGTGCCAGCAGTGCCAGGACAGGAGACCTCTCTGGGGCCAACGTCCTGACTTTC	CASSARTGDLSGANVLTF
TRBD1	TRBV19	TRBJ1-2	TGTGCCAGTACCGGGACAGCACTCTATGGCTACACCTTC	CASTGTALYGYTF
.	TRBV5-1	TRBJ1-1	TGCGCCAGCAGCTTGGAAGGGGCGGTGGACACTGAAGCTTTCTTT	CASSLEGAVDTEAFF
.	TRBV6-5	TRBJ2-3	TGTGCCAGCAGTTACTCTAAACTAGGCACAGATACGCAGTATTTT	CASSYSKLGTDTQYF
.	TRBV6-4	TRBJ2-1	TGTGCCAGCAACCTGCTATACGAGGAGGAGCAGTTCTTC	CASNLLYEEEQFF
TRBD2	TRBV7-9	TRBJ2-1	TGTGCCAGCAGCCCAGGACTAGCCCTTTACAATGAGCAGTTCTTC	CASSPGLALYNEQFF
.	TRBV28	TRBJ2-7	TGTGCCAGCACCTTGGCGGGGACCTACGAGCAGTACTTC	CASTLAGTYEQYF
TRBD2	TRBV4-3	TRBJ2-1	TGCGCCAGCAGCCAAGAGGCGACCGGGACTAGGGTTCCCAATGAGCAGTTCTTC	CASSQEATGTRVPNEQFF
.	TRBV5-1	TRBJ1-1	TGCGCCAGCAGCTTAGGTGGAGGGAACACTGAAGCTTTCTTT	CASSLGGGNTEAFF